These T cell receptor beta chains were read from a single sample in a study of blood T cell repertoires in COVID-19. Data came from immunoSEQ multiplex PCR; TCRdb stores just in-frame clones and leaves some out. The sample shows approximately 300,000 clones, roughly 86% of them seen only once. Material for sequencing was PBMCs or T cells enriched from blood (not recorded which). The receptor set was obtained from a woman younger than 30 who had recovered from COVID-19. CDR3s include the opening cysteine and the closing phenylalanine or tryptophan. A D gene is named only where the DNA matches it firmly. The size field is filled for only some rows; it gives once, few, many or a size class.

clone_size,j_call,d_call,v_call,cdr3_nt,cdr3_aa
-,TRBJ2-6,-,TRBV10-2,TGCGCCAGCAGTGAGACGTTCAAGGGGATAGCTGGGGCCAACGTCCTGACTTTC,CASSETFKGIAGANVLTF
-,TRBJ2-1,TRBD2,TRBV6-5,TGTGCCAGCAGTTATGGGACTAAGCAGTTCTTC,CASSYGTKQFF
-,TRBJ2-5,-,TRBV2,TGTGCCAGCACACCGGGGGTAATCCAAGAGACCCAGTACTTC,CASTPGVIQETQYF
-,TRBJ2-3,-,TRBV7-2,TGTGCCAGCAGCTTAGAAGGGGTGGGCCCATCCGGACGTACGCAGTATTTT,CASSLEGVGPSGRTQYF
-,TRBJ2-1,-,TRBV18,TGTGCCAGCTCACCGGAAAGGAGGCCTGAGCAGTTCTTC,CASSPERRPEQFF
-,TRBJ1-1,-,TRBV7-9,TGTGCCAGCAGCCCCCCGGGGGTAAGGGACACTGAAGCTTTCTTT,CASSPPGVRDTEAFF
-,TRBJ1-1,-,TRBV29-1,TGCAGCGTTGAGGTTGGGAGGGACACTGAAGCTTTCTTT,CSVEVGRDTEAFF
-,TRBJ1-4,-,TRBV6-5,TGTGCCAGCAGAGACCGGGGGAACAATGAAAAACTGTTTTTT,CASRDRGNNEKLFF
-,TRBJ2-2,-,TRBV5-4,TGTGCCAGCAGCTTGGGGGTTGGCGGAAATTTGGCCACCGGGGAGCTGTTTTTT,CASSLGVGGNLATGELFF
once,TRBJ1-2,TRBD1,TRBV28,TGTGCCAGCAGTTTAAGACAGGGGGCGCGTACCTATGGCTACACCTTC,CASSLRQGARTYGYTF
-,TRBJ1-4,TRBD1,TRBV4-3,TGCGCCAGCCGGGGGGGACAGGGCGGCGAAAAACTGTTTTTT,CASRGGQGGEKLFF
-,TRBJ1-6,-,TRBV7-9,TGTGCCAGCAGCTTAGCGACTTGGGACACCAGCTATAATTCACCCCTCCACTTT,CASSLATWDTSYNSPLHF
-,TRBJ2-1,-,TRBV9,TGTGCCAGCAGCGTAGCTACGGGGGACAGCTCCTACAATGAGCAGTTCTTC,CASSVATGDSSYNEQFF
-,TRBJ2-6,TRBD1,TRBV4-2,TGTGCCAGCAGCCAAGCTACCCAGGGGGCTGGGGCCAACGTCCTGACTTTC,CASSQATQGAGANVLTF
-,TRBJ1-4,TRBD1,TRBV29-1,TGCAGCGTTGAGGGCGACAGGGGGTCCGAGAGGGAAAAACTGTTTTTT,CSVEGDRGSEREKLFF
-,TRBJ1-4,TRBD1,TRBV6-5,TGTGCCAGCAGCTTCGGACAGGGGAGGGGTGAAAAACTGTTTTTT,CASSFGQGRGEKLFF
-,TRBJ1-3,TRBD1,TRBV7-6,TGTGCCAGCAGCCTAACAGGGGGCTCTGGAAACACCATATATTTT,CASSLTGGSGNTIYF
-,TRBJ1-1,-,TRBV19,TGTGCCAGTAGTATAACCCACGGGGGAGGCACTGAAGCTTTCTTT,CASSITHGGGTEAFF
once,TRBJ2-2,TRBD2,TRBV3-1/TRBV3-2,TGTGCCAGCAACCTAGGGAGGGCCGGGGAGCTGTTTTTT,CASNLGRAGELFF
-,TRBJ1-1,-,TRBV30,TGTGCCTGGAGTCAAACAGGGAGTGGGACTGAAGCTTTCTTT,CAWSQTGSGTEAFF
-,TRBJ2-3,TRBD2,TRBV30,TGTGCCTGCCAGTTTGGCGGGACTAGCGCAGATACGCAGTATTTT,CACQFGGTSADTQYF
once,TRBJ1-5,-,TRBV5-4,TGTGCCAGCAGCGCGGGCCCCGGATTAAATAGCAATCAGCCCCAGCATTTT,CASSAGPGLNSNQPQHF
-,TRBJ2-2,TRBD2,TRBV3-1/TRBV3-2,TGTGCCAGCAGCCCCGGGACTAGCAACACCGGGGAGCTGTTTTTT,CASSPGTSNTGELFF
-,TRBJ2-3,-,TRBV5-4,TGTGCCAGCAGCCTCTGGACAGAAGCAGATACGCAGTATTTT,CASSLWTEADTQYF
-,TRBJ1-1,TRBD1,TRBV7-9,TGTGCCAGCAGCGATCCGGACAGGGCGGGAAACACTGAAGCTTTCTTT,CASSDPDRAGNTEAFF